This T cell receptor (beta chain) was recovered during a study of lymphopenia after photon versus proton radiotherapy. V was clipped by 4 bases and J by 1 base; unmatched bases: 9. Germline V gene sequence: CDR1 SEHNR, CDR2 FQNEAQ (reference sequence). The CDR3 totals 17 residues. The protocol was immunoSEQ multiplex PCR, while the TCRdb copy is restricted to in-frame clones and leaves out a portion. The sample has fewer than 7,500 clones, 90% to 95% seen once. Comment on this clone: Antigen: not known.

Whole-study findings and limits: Better survival with proton therapy was suggested as possible, not demonstrated. A bigger post-nadir fall in TCR diversity correlated inversely with survival time in deceased patients. Proton therapy kept repertoires fairly stable, unlike photons, which gained effector/memory cells. After the lymphocyte nadir, photon-treated repertoires showed oligoclonal expansion, especially of CD8+ Temra cells.

The TCR sequence derives from a woman aged 45-65 years with cholangiocarcinoma. The sequences come from peripheral blood, collected from a patient treated with photon-based radiotherapy. This chain connects TRBV7-9 to TRBJ2-1, with 8 bases fitting TRBD2. CDR3 bases: TGTGCCAGCAGCTCCCAGCAGCGGGGGCCGTCCTACAATGAGCAGTTCTTC. The encoded protein is CASSSQQRGPSYNEQFF.